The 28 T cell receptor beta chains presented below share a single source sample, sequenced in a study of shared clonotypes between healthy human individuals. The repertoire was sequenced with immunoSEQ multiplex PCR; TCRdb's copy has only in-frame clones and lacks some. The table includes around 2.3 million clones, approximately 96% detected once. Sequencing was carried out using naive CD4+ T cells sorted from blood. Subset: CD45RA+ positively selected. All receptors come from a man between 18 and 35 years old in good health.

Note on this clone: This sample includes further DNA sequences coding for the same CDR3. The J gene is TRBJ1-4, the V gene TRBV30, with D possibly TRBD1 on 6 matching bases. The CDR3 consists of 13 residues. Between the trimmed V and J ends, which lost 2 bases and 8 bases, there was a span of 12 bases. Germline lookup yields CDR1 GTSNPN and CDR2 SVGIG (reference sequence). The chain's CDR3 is CAWSPQGNEKLFF. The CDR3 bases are TGTGCCTGGAGTCCCCAGGGGAACGAAAAACTGTTTTTT.

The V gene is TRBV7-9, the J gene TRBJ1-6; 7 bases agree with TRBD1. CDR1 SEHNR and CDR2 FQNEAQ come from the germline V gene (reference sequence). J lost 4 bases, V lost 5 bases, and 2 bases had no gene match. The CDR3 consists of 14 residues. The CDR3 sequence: CASSLRGYNSPLHF. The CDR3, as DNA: TGTGCCAGCAGCCTCAGGGGGTATAATTCACCCCTCCACTTT.

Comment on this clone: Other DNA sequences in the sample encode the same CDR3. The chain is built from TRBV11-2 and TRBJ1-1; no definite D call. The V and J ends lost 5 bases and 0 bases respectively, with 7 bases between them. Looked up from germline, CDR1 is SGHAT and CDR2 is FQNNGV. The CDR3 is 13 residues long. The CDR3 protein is CASSPSMNTEAFF. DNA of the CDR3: TGTGCCAGCAGCCCCTCAATGAACACTGAAGCTTTCTTT. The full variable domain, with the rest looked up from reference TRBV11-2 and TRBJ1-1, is EAGVAQSPRYKIIEKRQSVAFWCNPISGHATLYWYQQILGQGPKLLIQFQNNGVVDDSQLPKDRFSAERLKGVDSTLKIQPAKLEDSAVYLCASSPSMNTEAFFGQGTRLTVV.

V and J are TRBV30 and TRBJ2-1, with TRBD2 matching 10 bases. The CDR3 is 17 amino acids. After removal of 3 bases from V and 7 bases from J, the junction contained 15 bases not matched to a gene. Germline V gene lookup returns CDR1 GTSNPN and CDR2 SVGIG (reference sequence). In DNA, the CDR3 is TGTGCCTGGAGGGCACGAGGTCTAGCGGGAGTTCTGAATGAGCAGTTCTTC. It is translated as CAWRARGLAGVLNEQFF.

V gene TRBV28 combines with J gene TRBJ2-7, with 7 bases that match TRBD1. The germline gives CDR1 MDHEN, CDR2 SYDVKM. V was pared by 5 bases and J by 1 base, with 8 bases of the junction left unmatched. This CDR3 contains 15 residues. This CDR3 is CASSPLTGQSYEQYF. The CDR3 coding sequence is TGTGCCAGCAGTCCACTTACGGGACAGTCCTACGAGCAGTACTTC.

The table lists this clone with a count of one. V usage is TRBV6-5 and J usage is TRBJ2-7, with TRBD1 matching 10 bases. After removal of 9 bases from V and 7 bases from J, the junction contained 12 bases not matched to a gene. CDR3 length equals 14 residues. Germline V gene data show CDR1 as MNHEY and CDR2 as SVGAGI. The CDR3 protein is CASRAPGQGKEQYF. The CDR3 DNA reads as TGTGCCAGTCGGGCACCGGGACAGGGGAAAGAGCAGTACTTC.

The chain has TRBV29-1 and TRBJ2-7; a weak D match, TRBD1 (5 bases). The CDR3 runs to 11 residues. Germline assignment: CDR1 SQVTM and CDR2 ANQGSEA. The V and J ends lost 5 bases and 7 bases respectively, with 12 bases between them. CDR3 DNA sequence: TGCAGCGTTCTCAGGGCTCGGGAGCAGTACTTC. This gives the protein CSVLRAREQYF.

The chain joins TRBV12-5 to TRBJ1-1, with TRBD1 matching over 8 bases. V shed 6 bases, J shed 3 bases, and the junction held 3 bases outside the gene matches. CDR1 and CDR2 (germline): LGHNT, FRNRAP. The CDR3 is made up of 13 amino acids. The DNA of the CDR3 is TGTGCTAGTGGCCTGACAGGGGACACTGAAGCTTTCTTT. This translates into CASGLTGDTEAFF. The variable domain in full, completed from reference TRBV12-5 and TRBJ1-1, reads DARVTQTPRHKVTEMGQEVTMRCQPILGHNTVFWYRQTMMQGLELLAYFRNRAPLDDSGMPKDRFSAEMPDATLATLKIQPSEPRDSAVYFCASGLTGDTEAFFGQGTRLTVV.

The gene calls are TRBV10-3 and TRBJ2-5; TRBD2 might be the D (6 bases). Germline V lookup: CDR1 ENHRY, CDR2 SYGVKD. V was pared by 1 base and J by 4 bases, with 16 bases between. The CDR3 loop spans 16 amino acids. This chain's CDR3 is CAISEYGSLRGETQYF. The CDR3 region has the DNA TGTGCCATCAGTGAGTATGGTAGTCTGCGGGGAGAGACCCAGTACTTC.

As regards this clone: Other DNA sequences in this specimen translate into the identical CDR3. The CDR3, as DNA: TGTGCCAGCAGCCCGGGACAGGGGAACTATGGCTACACCTTC. Protein sequence: CASSPGQGNYGYTF. The rearrangement links TRBV11-2 to TRBJ1-2; 10 nucleotides agree with TRBD1. The ends lost 5 bases at V and 2 bases at J; junction bases unmatched: 2. Germline assignment: CDR1 SGHAT and CDR2 FQNNGV. The CDR3 extends over 14 amino acids.

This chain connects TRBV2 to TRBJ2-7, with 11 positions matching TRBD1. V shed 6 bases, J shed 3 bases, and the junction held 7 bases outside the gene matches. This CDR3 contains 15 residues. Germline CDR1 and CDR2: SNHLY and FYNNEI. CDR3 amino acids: CASSPLGTGGYEQYF. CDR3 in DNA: TGTGCCAGCAGCCCCCTCGGGACAGGGGGCTACGAGCAGTACTTC.

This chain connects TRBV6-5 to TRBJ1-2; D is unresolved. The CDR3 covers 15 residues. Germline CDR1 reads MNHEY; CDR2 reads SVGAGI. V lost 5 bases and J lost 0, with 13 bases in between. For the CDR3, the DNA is TGTGCCAGCAGTCGGGTCGGAGGCCCTAACTATGGCTACACCTTC. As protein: CASSRVGGPNYGYTF.

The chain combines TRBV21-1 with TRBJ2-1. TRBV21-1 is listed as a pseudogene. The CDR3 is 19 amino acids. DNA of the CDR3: TGTGCCAGCAGCAAAGCCATACCCCGGACGGAAGCCCGAAACAATGAGCAGTTCTTC. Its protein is CASSKAIPRTEARNNEQFF.

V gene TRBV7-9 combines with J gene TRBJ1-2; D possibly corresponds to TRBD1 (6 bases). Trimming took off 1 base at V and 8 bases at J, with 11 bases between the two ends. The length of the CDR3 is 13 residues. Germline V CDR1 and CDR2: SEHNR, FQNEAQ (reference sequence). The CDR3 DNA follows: TGTGCCAGCAGCTTAGACAGGGTTGAAGGCTACACCTTC. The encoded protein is CASSLDRVEGYTF. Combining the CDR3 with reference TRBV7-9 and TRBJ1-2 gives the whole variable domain DTGVSQNPRHKITKRGQNVTFRCDPISEHNRLYWYRQTLGQGPEFLTYFQNEAQLEKSRLLSDRFSAERPKGSFSTLEIQRTEQGDSAMYLCASSLDRVEGYTFGSGTRLTVV.

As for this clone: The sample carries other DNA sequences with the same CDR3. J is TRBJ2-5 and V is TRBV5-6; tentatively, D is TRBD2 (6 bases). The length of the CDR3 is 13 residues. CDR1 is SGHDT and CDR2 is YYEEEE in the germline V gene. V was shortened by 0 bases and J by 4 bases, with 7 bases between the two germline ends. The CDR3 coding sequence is TGTGCCAGCAGCTTGGGGGGAGGAGAGACCCAGTACTTC. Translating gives CASSLGGGETQYF.

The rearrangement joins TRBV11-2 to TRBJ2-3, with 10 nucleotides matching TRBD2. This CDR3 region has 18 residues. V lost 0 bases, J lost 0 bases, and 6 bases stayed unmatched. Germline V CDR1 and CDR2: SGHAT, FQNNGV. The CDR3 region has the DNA TGTGCCAGCAGCTTAGATGCTAGCGGGGGTGCTAGCACAGATACGCAGTATTTT. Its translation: CASSLDASGGASTDTQYF.

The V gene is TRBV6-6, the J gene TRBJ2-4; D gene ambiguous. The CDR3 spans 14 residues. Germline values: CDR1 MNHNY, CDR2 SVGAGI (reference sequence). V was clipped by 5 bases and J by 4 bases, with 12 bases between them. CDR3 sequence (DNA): TGTGCCAGCAGTCCAGCCTGGGGTAAAAACATTCAGTACTTC. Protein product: CASSPAWGKNIQYF.

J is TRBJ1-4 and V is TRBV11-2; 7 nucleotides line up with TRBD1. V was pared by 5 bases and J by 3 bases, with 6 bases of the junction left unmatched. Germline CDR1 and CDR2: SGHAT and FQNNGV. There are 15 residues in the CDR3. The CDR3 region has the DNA TGTGCCAGCAGCACCTCCGGGACAGCTAATGAAAAACTGTTTTTT. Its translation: CASSTSGTANEKLFF.

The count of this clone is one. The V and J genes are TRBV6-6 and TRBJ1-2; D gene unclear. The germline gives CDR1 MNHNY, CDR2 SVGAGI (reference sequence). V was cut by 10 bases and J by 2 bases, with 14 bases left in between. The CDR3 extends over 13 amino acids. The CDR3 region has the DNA TGTGCCACCCTGTCGGGTATGAACTATGGCTACACCTTC. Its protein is CATLSGMNYGYTF.

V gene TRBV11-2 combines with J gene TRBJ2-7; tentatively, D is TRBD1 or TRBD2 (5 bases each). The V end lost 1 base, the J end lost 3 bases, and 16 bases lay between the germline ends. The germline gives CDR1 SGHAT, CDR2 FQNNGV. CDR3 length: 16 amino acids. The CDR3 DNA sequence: TGTGCCAGCAGCTTAGCAGAGGCGGGCCAGGGCTACGAGCAGTACTTC. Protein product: CASSLAEAGQGYEQYF.

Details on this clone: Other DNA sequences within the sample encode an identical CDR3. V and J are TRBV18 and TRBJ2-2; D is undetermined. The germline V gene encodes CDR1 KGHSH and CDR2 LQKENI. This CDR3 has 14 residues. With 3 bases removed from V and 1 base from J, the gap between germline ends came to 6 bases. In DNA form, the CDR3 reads TGTGCCAGCTCACCTCTGCAGAACACCGGGGAGCTGTTTTTT. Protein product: CASSPLQNTGELFF.

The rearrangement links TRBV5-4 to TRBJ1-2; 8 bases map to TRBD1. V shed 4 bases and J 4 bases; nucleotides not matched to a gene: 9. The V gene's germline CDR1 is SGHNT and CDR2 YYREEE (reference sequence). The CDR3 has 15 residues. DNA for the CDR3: TGTGCCAGCAGCCCCCGGGACAGGTTTGGCTATGGCTACACCTTC. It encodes CASSPRDRFGYGYTF.

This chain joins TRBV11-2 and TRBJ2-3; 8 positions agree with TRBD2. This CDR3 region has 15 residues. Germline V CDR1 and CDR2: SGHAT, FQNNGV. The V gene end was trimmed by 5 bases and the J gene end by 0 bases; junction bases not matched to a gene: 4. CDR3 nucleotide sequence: TGTGCCAGCAGCACCGCTAGCGGGAGCACAGATACGCAGTATTTT. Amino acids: CASSTASGSTDTQYF.

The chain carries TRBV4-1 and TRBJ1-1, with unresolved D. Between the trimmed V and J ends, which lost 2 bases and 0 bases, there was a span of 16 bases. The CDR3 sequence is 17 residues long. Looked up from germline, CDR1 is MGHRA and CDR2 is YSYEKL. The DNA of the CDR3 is TGCGCCAGCAGCCAAACCCCCTTCGTGACCGTGAACACTGAAGCTTTCTTT. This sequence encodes CASSQTPFVTVNTEAFF.

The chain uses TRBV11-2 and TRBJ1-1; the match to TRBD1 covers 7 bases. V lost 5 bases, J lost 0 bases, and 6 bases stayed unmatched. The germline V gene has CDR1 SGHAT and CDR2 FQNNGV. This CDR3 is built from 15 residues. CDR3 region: CASSRTGTMNTEAFF. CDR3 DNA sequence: TGTGCCAGCAGCCGGACAGGTACAATGAACACTGAAGCTTTCTTT.

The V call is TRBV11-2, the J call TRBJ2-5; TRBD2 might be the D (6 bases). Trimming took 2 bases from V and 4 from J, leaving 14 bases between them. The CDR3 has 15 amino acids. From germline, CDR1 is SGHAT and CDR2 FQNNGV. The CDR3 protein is CASSLPGLILETQYF. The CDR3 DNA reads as TGTGCCAGCAGCTTACCGGGACTTATCCTAGAGACCCAGTACTTC.

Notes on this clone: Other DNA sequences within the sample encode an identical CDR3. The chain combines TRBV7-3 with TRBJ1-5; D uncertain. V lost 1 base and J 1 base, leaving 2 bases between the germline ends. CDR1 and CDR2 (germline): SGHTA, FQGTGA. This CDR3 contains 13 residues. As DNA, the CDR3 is TGTGCCAGCAGCTTAAGCAGCAATCAGCCCCAGCATTTT. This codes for CASSLSSNQPQHF.

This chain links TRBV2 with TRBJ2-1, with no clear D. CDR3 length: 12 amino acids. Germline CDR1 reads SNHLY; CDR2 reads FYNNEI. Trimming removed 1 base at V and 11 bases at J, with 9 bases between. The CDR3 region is CASSEVAAKQFF. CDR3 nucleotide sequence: TGTGCCAGCAGTGAAGTCGCGGCCAAGCAGTTCTTC.